Shown below are 21 T cell receptor beta chains from a single sample sequenced in a study of CD8+ T cells in alopecia areata. Cutaneous lymph nodes were pooled and cells sorted by CD4, CD8alpha, NKG2D, NKG2ACE and more. Following extraction, RNA underwent reverse transcription to cDNA, which served as the sequencing template. Data came from immunoSEQ multiplex PCR; TCRdb stores just in-frame clones and leaves some out. The sample yields roughly 260,000 clones, without any singletons. The sequenced sample was CD4+ T cells sorted from a lymph node. The receptors shown here come from a C3H/HeJ mouse with alopecia areata. Strain haplotype at MHC: H2-k.

This clone was seen only a few times. A far larger clone is off by one base, so a read error is likely. These gene names are mouse names. Read coverage stops 4 residues before the CDR3 terminus; the germline J gene supplies the remainder. V and J are TRBV5 and TRBJ2-7, with TRBD2 identical over 11 bases. Trimming removed 5 bases from V and 3 bases from J; junction bases left unmatched: 0. Germline V CDR1 and CDR2: LGHNA, YNLKQL (reference sequence). The CDR3 has 13 amino acids. Partial CDR3 DNA: TGTGCCAGCAGCGGGACTGGGGGCTAT. Its translation: CASSGTGGY. The entire CDR3 is CASSGTGGYEQYF.

As regards this clone: The listed genes are named as in mouse. The read finishes 4 residues shy of the CDR3 end, and the germline J gene is used to complete it. Other DNA variants within this sample encode the same CDR3. This chain links TRBV5 with TRBJ1-1; D is unclear. The V gene lost 3 bases and the J gene lost 0 bases, with 5 bases spanning the gap. CDR3 length: 13 residues. Per germline, CDR1 LGHNA and CDR2 YNLKQL (reference sequence). CDR3: CASSQGANTEVFF. The sequenced part of the CDR3 DNA is TGTGCCAGCAGCCAGGGTGCAAACACA.

This clone has at least ten counts. The genes and germline here are from mouse. The read comes to an end 4 residues before the CDR3 does, leaving the germline J gene to fill in the end. Within the sample, other DNA sequences also encode this same CDR3. The chain is built from TRBV1 and TRBJ2-1, with 8 bases lining up with TRBD1. Germline values: CDR1 NSQYPW, CDR2 LRSPGD (reference sequence). The CDR3 loop spans 14 amino acids. Losses at the gene ends were 3 bases for V and 3 bases for J; bases not matched to a gene: 1. The sequenced CDR3 bases are TGCACCTGCAGTGCGGGGACAGGCTATGCT. Translating it yields CTCSAGTGYA. The whole CDR3 is CTCSAGTGYAEQFF.

Comments on this clone: The listed genes are named as in mouse. The CDR3 end lies 4 residues beyond the end of the read and is filled in from the germline J gene. V gene TRBV13-2 combines with J gene TRBJ2-7, with D perhaps TRBD1 (6 bases). Germline V gene data show CDR1 as NNHNN and CDR2 as SYGAGS (reference sequence). The CDR3 extends over 15 amino acids. The germline V and J ends were trimmed by 2 bases and 0 bases, with 12 bases remaining between them. CDR3 residues: CASGEGGQSSYEQYF. The CDR3 bases that were read are TGTGCCAGCGGTGAAGGGGGACAAAGCTCCTAT.

Turning to this clone: All gene names here are mouse names. The read ends 4 residues shy of where the CDR3 ends; the end is completed using the germline J gene. The chain recombines TRBV19 with TRBJ2-3; TRBD2 matches at 8 bases. The CDR3 covers 14 residues. Per the germline V gene, CDR1 is FNHDT and CDR2 is SITEND (reference sequence). CDR3 sequence: CASKTGGGEETLYF. Partial CDR3 DNA: TGTGCCAGCAAAACTGGGGGAGGAGAAGAA.

This clone occurred many times. Mouse gene names apply. The CDR3 end lies 4 residues beyond the end of the read and is filled in from the germline J gene. The same CDR3 is also encoded by other DNA sequences in this sample. V gene TRBV13-1 combines with J gene TRBJ2-2, with TRBD2 matching 8 bases. Per germline, CDR1 NSHNY and CDR2 SYGAGN. The CDR3 length is 15 residues. With V trimmed by 3 bases and J by 1 base, 2 bases remained unmatched. The CDR3 loop is CASSGTGRNTGQLYF. The sequenced CDR3 bases are TGTGCCAGCAGTGGGACTGGGAGAAACACCGGG.

This clone was seen only a few times. Gene names refer to mouse genes. The read ends 4 residues early relative to the CDR3; the germline J gene fills the gap. The V gene is TRBV1, the J gene TRBJ1-1; 8 bases are shared with TRBD1. The CDR3 is 12 amino acids. Germline V gives CDR1 NSQYPW, CDR2 LRSPGD (reference sequence). CDR3 protein: CTCSQGAREVFF. The CDR3 DNA, read in part, is TGCACCTGCAGTCAGGGGGCGCGA.

This clone has a handful of counts. The genes and germline here are from mouse. The sequence runs out 4 residues before the end of the CDR3; the remainder is reconstructed from the germline J gene. V usage is TRBV13-1 and J usage is TRBJ1-2; 10 bases agree with TRBD1. Per germline, CDR1 NSHNY and CDR2 SYGAGN. This CDR3 spans 16 amino acids. Trimming took 2 bases from V and 2 from J; bases not matched to a gene: 6. The CDR3 loop reads CASSEARGQGNSDYTF. The CDR3 bases that were read are TGTGCCAGCAGTGAGGCCCGGGGACAGGGGAACTCC.

This clone turned up a few times. Mouse germline and gene names are used. With the read ending 4 residues before the CDR3 end, the germline J gene is used to fill in that end. The same CDR3 arises from other DNA sequences in this sample as well. This chain uses TRBV19 with TRBJ2-4, with D maybe TRBD2 (6 bases). The CDR3 has 14 residues. Between the trimmed V and J ends, which lost 2 bases and 1 base, there was a span of 8 bases. CDR1 FNHDT and CDR2 SITEND come from the germline V gene (reference sequence). CDR3 sequence: CASSIRGGQNTLYF. The covered CDR3 bases are TGTGCCAGCAGTATTCGGGGGGGTCAAAAC.

Regarding this clone: Gene names and germline refer to mouse. The sequenced fragment ends 4 residues before the CDR3 boundary, so the rest is inferred from the germline J gene. The V gene is TRBV13-1, the J gene TRBJ2-4; 10 bases map to TRBD1. The germline CDR1 and CDR2 sequences are NSHNY and SYGAGN. The junction had 4 bases not matched to a gene; V was cut back by 3 bases and J by 3 bases. There are 15 residues in the CDR3. CDR3 region: CASSGRDRGQNTLYF. The sequenced part of the CDR3 DNA is TGTGCCAGCAGTGGCCGGGACAGGGGACAAAAC.

This clone was counted a few times. Mouse gene names and germline throughout. The read halts 4 residues ahead of the CDR3 end, with the missing end drawn from the germline J gene. This sequence joins TRBV19 and TRBJ2-7; 12 bases are shared with TRBD2. The CDR3 contains 14 residues. Germline V lookup: CDR1 FNHDT, CDR2 SITEND (reference sequence). Partial CDR3 DNA: TGTGCCAGCAGTACGGACTGGGGGGGATAT. It is translated as CASSTDWGGY. The CDR3 in full is CASSTDWGGYEQYF.

A few counts support this clone. Gene labels here are mouse ones. The read is 4 residues too short to cover the CDR3 end, so that end is filled in from the germline J gene. Other DNA sequences in this sample translate to the same CDR3. The V and J genes are TRBV13-1 and TRBJ2-1; 11 positions agree with TRBD2. Losses at the gene ends were 4 bases for V and 4 bases for J; bases not matched to a gene: 4. Germline CDR1 is NSHNY and CDR2 is SYGAGN. The CDR3 is 15 residues long. The CDR3 is CASSPRTGGYAEQFF. CDR3 DNA, as far as it was read: TGTGCCAGCAGTCCCCGGACTGGGGGGTATGCT.

This clone was recorded a few times. The gene symbols are mouse symbols. The sequence runs out 4 residues before the end of the CDR3; the remainder is reconstructed from the germline J gene. Other DNA sequences within the sample encode an identical CDR3. The chain combines TRBV13-1 with TRBJ2-3, with 11 bases identical to TRBD2. CDR3 length equals 16 residues. Trimming removed 2 bases from V and 1 base from J; junction bases left unmatched: 3. Germline CDR1 is NSHNY and CDR2 is SYGAGN. CDR3 region: CASSEDWGGGAETLYF. The covered CDR3 bases are TGTGCCAGCAGTGAAGACTGGGGGGGTGGTGCAGAA.

This clone appeared a few times. Gene names and germline match the mouse. The observed sequence ends 4 residues before the CDR3 terminus, with the missing tail filled in from the germline J gene. Within the sample, other DNA sequences also encode this same CDR3. The rearrangement joins TRBV5 to TRBJ2-1; possibly TRBD1 for D (5 bases). Trimming left V 4 bases short and J 0 bases short, with 7 bases between. The CDR3 loop spans 14 amino acids. Germline V gene data show CDR1 as LGHNA and CDR2 as YNLKQL (reference sequence). CDR3 DNA (partial): TGTGCCAGCAGCCCCGACAGTAACTATGCT. Translated, it gives CASSPDSNYA. In full, the CDR3 reads CASSPDSNYAEQFF.

In regard to this clone: Gene labels here are mouse ones. Sequencing ends 4 residues short of the CDR3 end; the germline J gene provides the rest. The same CDR3 arises from other DNA sequences in this sample as well. The chain employs TRBV5 and TRBJ2-1; 9 bases agree with TRBD1. J gave up 4 bases and V 0 bases, and 1 base lay outside the gene matches. This CDR3 has 15 amino acids. CDR1 is LGHNA and CDR2 is YNLKQL in the germline V gene (reference sequence). The sequenced part of the CDR3 DNA is TGTGCCAGCAGCCAAGAGGGACAGGGTTATGCT. Translating it yields CASSQEGQGYA. The whole CDR3 sequence reads CASSQEGQGYAEQFF.

This clone has just a few counts. Germline and genes: mouse. The CDR3 end falls 4 residues outside the read, so it is completed with the germline J gene. The chain carries TRBV19 and TRBJ2-7; D is possibly TRBD1 (5 bases). Per germline, CDR1 FNHDT and CDR2 SITEND (reference sequence). The CDR3 totals 13 residues. The germline V and J ends were trimmed by 4 bases and 3 bases, with 11 bases remaining between them. Incomplete CDR3 DNA: TGTGCCAGCAGTCCCAGGGTGGGCTAT. This codes for CASSPRVGY. The CDR3 reads in full as CASSPRVGYEQYF.

A word on this clone: All gene names here are mouse names. The read falls 4 residues short of the CDR3 end, and the missing part is taken from the germline J gene. The V gene is TRBV13-2, the J gene TRBJ2-5, with TRBD2 identical over 8 bases. The CDR3 extends over 16 amino acids. CDR1 is NNHNN, CDR2 SYGAGS, per germline (reference sequence). CDR3 amino acids: CASGDSSTGVKDTQYF. CDR3 DNA (partial): TGTGCCAGCGGTGATTCTTCGACTGGGGTCAAAGAC.

This clone was seen a handful of times. All gene names here are mouse names. The read falls 4 residues short of the CDR3 end, and the missing part is taken from the germline J gene. This chain links TRBV13-1 with TRBJ2-5; 9 bases are a match to TRBD1. This CDR3 has 15 amino acids. Germline CDR1 reads NSHNY; CDR2 reads SYGAGN. CDR3 bases read: TGTGCCAGCAGTGTCTTCAACAGGGGGCCGGAC. Protein product: CASSVFNRGPD. In full, the CDR3 reads CASSVFNRGPDTQYF.

About this clone itself: Germline and genes here are mouse. From the germline J gene comes the end of the CDR3, since the read stops 4 residues before it. V gene TRBV13-3 combines with J gene TRBJ2-5; TRBD1 agrees at 9 bases. Germline CDR1 NNHDY, CDR2 SYVADS. The length of the CDR3 is 14 residues. J gave up 3 bases and V 3 bases, and 2 bases lay outside the gene matches. Here the CDR3 reads CASSVGTGQDTQYF. The CDR3 bases that were read are TGTGCCAGCAGTGTTGGGACAGGGCAAGAC. Based on the CDR3 plus reference TRBV13-3 and TRBJ2-5, the full variable domain is EAAVTQSPRSKVAVTGGKVTLSCHQTNNHDYMYWYRQDTGHGLRLIHYSYVADSTEKGDIPDGYKASRPSQENFSLILELASLSQTAVYFCASSVGTGQDTQYFGPGTRLLVL.

As regards this clone: Mouse germline and gene names are used. The read stops 4 residues short of the end of the CDR3; the missing end is completed from the germline J gene. The chain links TRBV14 to TRBJ1-2; TRBD1 matches at 10 bases. There are 13 residues in the CDR3. CDR1 is SGHDT and CDR2 is FRDEAV in the germline V gene. J gave up 3 bases and V 6 bases, and 2 bases lay outside the gene matches. The part of the CDR3 DNA that was read is TGTGCCAGCAAAGGACAGGGGGACTCC. Protein product: CASKGQGDS. The entire CDR3 protein is CASKGQGDSDYTF.

This clone has more than one count but fewer than ten. Gene names are the mouse ones. The read comes to an end 4 residues before the CDR3 does, leaving the germline J gene to fill in the end. The V call is TRBV5, the J call TRBJ2-3; D is possibly TRBD2 (5 bases). V lost 4 bases, J lost 0 bases, and 11 bases lay in between. Germline assignment: CDR1 LGHNA and CDR2 YNLKQL (reference sequence). The CDR3 is 15 residues long. The CDR3 here is CASSPLWVSAETLYF. The sequenced part of the CDR3 DNA is TGTGCCAGCAGCCCCCTCTGGGTTAGTGCAGAA.